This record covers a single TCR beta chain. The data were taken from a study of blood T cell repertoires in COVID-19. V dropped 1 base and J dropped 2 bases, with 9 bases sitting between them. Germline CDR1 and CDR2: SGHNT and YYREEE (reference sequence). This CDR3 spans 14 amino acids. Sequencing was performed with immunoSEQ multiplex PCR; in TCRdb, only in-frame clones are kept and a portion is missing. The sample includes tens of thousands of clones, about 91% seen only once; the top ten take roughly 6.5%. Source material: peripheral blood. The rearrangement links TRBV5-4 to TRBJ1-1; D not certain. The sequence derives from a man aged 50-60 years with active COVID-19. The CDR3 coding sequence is TGTGCCAGCAGCTTGTTTGTTAATAACACTGAAGCTTTCTTT. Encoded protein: CASSLFVNNTEAFF.